This T cell receptor (beta chain) was identified during a study of cytomegalovirus exposure and HLA in healthy donors. Study results and limitations: Cytomegalovirus-associated TCR beta chains were listed, numbering 150 to 200.

This clone was seen a handful of times. Its target is not known. V was pared by 8 bases and J by 2 bases, with 5 bases of the junction left unmatched. CDR1 MDHEN and CDR2 SYDVKM come from the germline V gene. This CDR3 region has 13 residues. The PCR employed 60 Vbeta primers together with 13 Jbeta primers. Profiled with immunoSEQ multiplex PCR; TCRdb holds only in-frame clones, not every one. The sample lists a few hundred thousand clones; around two thirds were seen once. Sequencing was carried out using PBMCs. This receptor was taken from a female donor in good health and CMV-seronegative. The chain employs TRBV28 and TRBJ2-7, with 8 bases lining up with TRBD2. The CDR3 loop is CASLGGATYEQYF. CDR3 nucleotide sequence: TGTGCCAGCCTCGGGGGGGCAACCTACGAGCAGTACTTC.